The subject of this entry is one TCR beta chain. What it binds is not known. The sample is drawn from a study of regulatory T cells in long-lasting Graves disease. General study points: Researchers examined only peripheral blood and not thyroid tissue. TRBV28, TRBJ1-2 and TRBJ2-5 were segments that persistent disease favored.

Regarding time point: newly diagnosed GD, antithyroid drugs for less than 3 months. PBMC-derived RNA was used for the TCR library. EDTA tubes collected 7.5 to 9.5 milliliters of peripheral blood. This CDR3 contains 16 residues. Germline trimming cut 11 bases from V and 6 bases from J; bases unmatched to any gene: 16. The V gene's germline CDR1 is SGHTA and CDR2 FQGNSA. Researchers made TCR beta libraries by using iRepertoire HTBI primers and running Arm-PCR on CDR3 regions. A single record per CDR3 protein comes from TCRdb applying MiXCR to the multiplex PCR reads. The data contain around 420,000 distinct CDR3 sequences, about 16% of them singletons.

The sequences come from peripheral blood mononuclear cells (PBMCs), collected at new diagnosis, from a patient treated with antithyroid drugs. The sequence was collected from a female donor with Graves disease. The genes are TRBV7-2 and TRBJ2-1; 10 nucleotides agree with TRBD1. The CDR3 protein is CACSGDGTGDSNEQFF. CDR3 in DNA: TGTGCCTGCTCTGGGGACGGGACAGGGGATTCCAATGAGCAGTTCTTC.